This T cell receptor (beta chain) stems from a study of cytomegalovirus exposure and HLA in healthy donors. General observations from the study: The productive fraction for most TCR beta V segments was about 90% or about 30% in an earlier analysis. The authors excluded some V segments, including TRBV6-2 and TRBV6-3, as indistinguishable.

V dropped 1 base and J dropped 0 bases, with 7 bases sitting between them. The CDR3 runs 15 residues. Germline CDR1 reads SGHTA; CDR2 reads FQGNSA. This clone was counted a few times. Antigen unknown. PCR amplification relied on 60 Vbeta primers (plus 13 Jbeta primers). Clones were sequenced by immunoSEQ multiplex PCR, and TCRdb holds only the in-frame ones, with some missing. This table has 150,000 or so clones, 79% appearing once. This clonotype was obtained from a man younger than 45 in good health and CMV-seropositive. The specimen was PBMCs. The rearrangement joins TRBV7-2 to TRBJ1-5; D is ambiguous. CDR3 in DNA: TGTGCCAGCAGCTTAGGGCAGTATAGCAATCAGCCCCAGCATTTT. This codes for CASSLGQYSNQPQHF.